Below are 10 T cell receptor beta chains sequenced from a single sample in a study of shared clonotypes between healthy human individuals. Data came from immunoSEQ multiplex PCR; TCRdb stores just in-frame clones and leaves some out. This sample has roughly 500,000 clones, with roughly 80% found just once. The sequencing input was PBMCs. All receptors come from a woman aged 35 to 49 in good health. Some clones in this sample may be carry-over from other donors' samples.

The CDR3 is CASSVAPDPPVGELFF. CDR3 in DNA: TGTGCCAGCAGCGTAGCCCCCGATCCTCCGGTCGGGGAGCTGTTTTTT. The rearrangement links TRBV9 to TRBJ2-2; D not resolved. The germline V gene encodes CDR1 SGDLS and CDR2 YYNGEE. This CDR3 has 16 amino acids. V lost 0 bases, J lost 7 bases, and 16 bases lay in between.

The genes are TRBV5-4 and TRBJ1-2; 7 bases are shared with TRBD1. The V and J ends lost 4 bases and 6 bases, in that order; junction bases with no gene match: 15. The CDR3 covers 16 residues. Germline values: CDR1 SGHNT, CDR2 YYREEE (reference sequence). This CDR3 is CASSPPAGTAADGYTF. The CDR3 DNA sequence: TGTGCCAGCAGCCCACCGGCGGGGACAGCTGCGGATGGCTACACCTTC.

The count of this clone is one. The chain joins TRBV5-6 to TRBJ2-1; D tentatively reads TRBD1 or TRBD2 (5 bases each). CDR1 SGHDT and CDR2 YYEEEE come from the germline V gene. V was shortened by 1 base and J by 9 bases, with 14 bases between the two germline ends. The CDR3 spans 14 residues. The CDR3 sequence is CASSLIKPGGEQFF. The CDR3 DNA reads as TGTGCCAGCAGCTTGATAAAACCTGGGGGTGAGCAGTTCTTC.

The V call is TRBV18, the J call TRBJ1-5; D gene uncertain. The CDR3 covers 15 residues. Trimming took off 3 bases at V and 0 bases at J, with 9 bases between the two ends. The germline gives CDR1 KGHSH, CDR2 LQKENI. The CDR3 sequence: CASSPERVSNQPQHF. As DNA, the CDR3 is TGTGCCAGCTCACCGGAAAGAGTTAGCAATCAGCCCCAGCATTTT.

This clone showed up just once. The chain joins TRBV30 to TRBJ1-2, with 7 bases identical to TRBD1. The CDR3 sequence is 13 residues long. Trimming at V came to 0 bases and at J to 6 bases, leaving 4 bases not matched to a gene. From germline, CDR1 is GTSNPN and CDR2 SVGIG (reference sequence). In DNA, the CDR3 is TGTGCCTGGAGTGTAACAGGGGCCGATGGCTACACCTTC. This translates into CAWSVTGADGYTF.

The chain recombines TRBV27 with TRBJ1-2; 8 bases are a match to TRBD1. Per germline, CDR1 MNHEY and CDR2 SMNVEV (reference sequence). V gave up 3 bases and J gave up 4 bases; unmatched junction bases: 7. CDR3 length equals 15 residues. DNA of the CDR3: TGTGCCAGCAGTTTCGGAGCAGGGGGCGGCTATGGCTACACCTTC. Amino acid sequence: CASSFGAGGGYGYTF.

The CDR3 reads CASSLLLSGESQPQHF. The CDR3 DNA reads as TGTGCCAGCAGTTTACTATTGTCGGGGGAAAGTCAGCCCCAGCATTTT. V gene TRBV28 combines with J gene TRBJ1-5; D is perhaps TRBD1 (5 bases). The CDR3 is 16 amino acids. Germline CDR1 MDHEN, CDR2 SYDVKM. Trimming shortened V by 2 bases and J by 6 bases, and 17 bases separated the two germline ends.

The V gene is TRBV9, the J gene TRBJ2-7, with TRBD1 matching over 7 bases. This CDR3 is built from 14 residues. V trimming: 3 bases; J trimming: 1 base; junction bases outside the gene matches: 4. Germline V CDR1 and CDR2: SGDLS, YYNGEE. CDR3 amino acids: CASSGRDSSYEQYF. The CDR3 bases are TGTGCCAGCAGCGGCCGGGACAGTTCCTACGAGCAGTACTTC.

Turning to this clone: A far larger clone is one nucleotide away, so this likely arose from a read error. The chain joins TRBV29-1 to TRBJ1-5; no reliable D call. CDR1 and CDR2 from the germline V gene are SQVTM and ANQGSEA. This CDR3 contains 12 residues. As DNA, the CDR3 is TGCGGCGTTGTAATAGGGCAGCAGCCCCAGCATTTT. It encodes CGVVIGQQPQHF.

The chain uses TRBV2 and TRBJ2-2; a possible D gene is TRBD2 (5 bases). The CDR3 is made up of 18 amino acids. CDR1 and CDR2 from the germline V gene are SNHLY and FYNNEI. V lost 6 bases to trimming and J lost 0 bases, with 20 bases between them. CDR3 region: CASRRSGGAGTNTGELFF. The CDR3 DNA reads TGTGCCAGCAGGAGAAGCGGCGGCGCGGGTACGAACACCGGGGAGCTGTTTTTT.